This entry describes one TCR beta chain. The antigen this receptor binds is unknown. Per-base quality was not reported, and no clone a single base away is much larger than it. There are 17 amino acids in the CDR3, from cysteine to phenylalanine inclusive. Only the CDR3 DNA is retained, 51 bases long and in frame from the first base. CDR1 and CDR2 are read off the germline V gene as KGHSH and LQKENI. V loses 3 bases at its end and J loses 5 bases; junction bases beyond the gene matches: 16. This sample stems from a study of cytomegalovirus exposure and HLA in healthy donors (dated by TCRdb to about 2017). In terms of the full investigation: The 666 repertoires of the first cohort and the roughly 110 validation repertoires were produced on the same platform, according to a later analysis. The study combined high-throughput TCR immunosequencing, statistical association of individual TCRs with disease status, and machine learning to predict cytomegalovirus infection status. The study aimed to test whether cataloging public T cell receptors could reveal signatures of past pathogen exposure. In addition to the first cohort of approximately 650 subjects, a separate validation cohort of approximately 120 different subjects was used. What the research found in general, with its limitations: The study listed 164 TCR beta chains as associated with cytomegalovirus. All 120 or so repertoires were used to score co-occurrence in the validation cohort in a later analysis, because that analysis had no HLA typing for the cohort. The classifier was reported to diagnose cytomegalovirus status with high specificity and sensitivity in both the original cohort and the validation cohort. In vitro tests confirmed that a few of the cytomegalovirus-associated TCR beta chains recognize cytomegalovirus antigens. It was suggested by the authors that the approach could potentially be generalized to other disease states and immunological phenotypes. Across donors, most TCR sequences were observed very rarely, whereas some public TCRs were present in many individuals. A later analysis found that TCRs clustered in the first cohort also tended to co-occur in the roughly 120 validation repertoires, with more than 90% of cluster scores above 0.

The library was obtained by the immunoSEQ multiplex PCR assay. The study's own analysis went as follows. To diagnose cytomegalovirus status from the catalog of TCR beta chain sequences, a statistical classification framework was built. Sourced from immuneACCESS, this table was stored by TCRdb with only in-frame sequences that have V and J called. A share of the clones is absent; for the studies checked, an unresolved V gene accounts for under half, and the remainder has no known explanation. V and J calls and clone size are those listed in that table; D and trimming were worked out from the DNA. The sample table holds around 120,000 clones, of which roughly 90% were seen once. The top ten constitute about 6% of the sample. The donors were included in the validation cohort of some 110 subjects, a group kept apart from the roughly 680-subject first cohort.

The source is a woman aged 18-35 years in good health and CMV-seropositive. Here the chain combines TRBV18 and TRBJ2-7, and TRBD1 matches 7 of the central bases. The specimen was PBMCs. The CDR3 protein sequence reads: CASSPETGLRTTNEQYF. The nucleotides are TGTGCCAGCTCACCGGAGACAGGGCTTCGGACAACCAACGAGCAGTACTTC.